One and the same sample provided the 22 T cell receptor beta chains below, sequenced in a study of blood T cell repertoires in COVID-19. Assay: immunoSEQ multiplex PCR; the TCRdb copy retains only in-frame clones and omits some. The sample includes 200,000 to 300,000 clones, around nine tenths of them seen just once. The sequenced sample consisted of peripheral blood. Receptors were obtained from a woman aged 60-70 years with COVID-19, enrolled during active disease.

V and J are TRBV29-1 and TRBJ1-2, with a weak D call TRBD1 (5 bases). Trimming removed 3 bases from V and 7 bases from J, with 9 bases in between. Germline assignment: CDR1 SQVTM and CDR2 ANQGSEA. The CDR3 has 11 amino acids. DNA of the CDR3: TGCAGCGTTGACCCGCAGGGTGGCTACACCTTC. It yields the protein CSVDPQGGYTF.

This chain joins TRBV18 and TRBJ1-3; 7 nucleotides agree with TRBD1. Germline assignment: CDR1 KGHSH and CDR2 LQKENI. V lost 4 bases, J lost 4 bases, and 1 base stayed unmatched. The CDR3 has 13 amino acids. The chain's CDR3 is CASSQGQGNTIYF. DNA for the CDR3: TGTGCCAGCTCACAGGGACAGGGAAACACCATATATTTT.

This chain uses TRBV7-2 with TRBJ2-1; D is perhaps TRBD1 (6 bases). Germline V gives CDR1 SGHTA, CDR2 FQGNSA. Trimming took 4 bases from V and 4 from J, leaving 14 bases between them. The CDR3 is made up of 15 amino acids. CDR3 protein: CASSSTGTRYNEQFF. CDR3 coding DNA: TGTGCCAGCAGCTCCACCGGGACACGATACAATGAGCAGTTCTTC. Filled out from reference TRBV7-2 and TRBJ2-1, the complete variable domain reads GAGVSQSPSNKVTEKGKDVELRCDPISGHTALYWYRQSLGQGLEFLIYFQGNSAPDKSGLPSDRFSAERTGGSVSTLTIQRTQQEDSAVYLCASSSTGTRYNEQFFGPGTRLTVL.

This clone was seen only a few times. The chain links TRBV19 to TRBJ1-5, with 7 nucleotides matching TRBD1. Germline trimming cut 5 bases from V and 0 bases from J; bases unmatched to any gene: 7. The CDR3 has 16 amino acids. Germline V gives CDR1 LNHDA, CDR2 SQIVND (reference sequence). CDR3 protein: CASSVQGFYSNQPQHF. The CDR3 nucleotides are TGTGCCAGTAGTGTACAGGGGTTTTATAGCAATCAGCCCCAGCATTTT. Full variable domain (missing parts from reference TRBV19 and TRBJ1-5): DGGITQSPKYLFRKEGQNVTLSCEQNLNHDAMYWYRQDPGQGLRLIYYSQIVNDFQKGDIAEGYSVSREKKESFPLTVTSAQKNPTAFYLCASSVQGFYSNQPQHFGDGTRLSIL.

The CDR3 region has the DNA TGTGCCAGCAGCCCAAGGACTGGGGAGCAGTACTTC. Translated: CASSPRTGEQYF. The chain uses TRBV7-9 and TRBJ2-7, with a tentative D call TRBD2 (5 bases). The ends were cut back, 5 bases at V and 7 bases at J, with 12 bases in the middle. Per the germline V gene, CDR1 is SEHNR and CDR2 is FQNEAQ (reference sequence). CDR3 length equals 12 residues.

The chain recombines TRBV5-8 with TRBJ2-4; possibly TRBD2 for D (5 bases). V dropped 5 bases and J dropped 0 bases, with 9 bases sitting between them. CDR3 length equals 14 residues. Per germline, CDR1 SGHTS and CDR2 YDEGEE. This CDR3 reads CASRTGLAKNIQYF. The CDR3, as DNA: TGTGCCAGCAGGACGGGGTTAGCCAAAAACATTCAGTACTTC. Looking up the rest from reference TRBV5-8 and TRBJ2-4 gives the full variable domain: EAGVTQSPTHLIKTRGQQATLRCSPISGHTSVYWYQQALGLGLQFLLWYDEGEERNRGNFPPRFSGRQFPNYSSELNVNALELEDSALYLCASRTGLAKNIQYFGAGTRLSVL.

A single count supports this clone. The chain employs TRBV28 and TRBJ1-3, with TRBD1 identical over 11 bases. The CDR3 runs 16 residues. Germline loops: CDR1 MDHEN, CDR2 SYDVKM. V was pared by 4 bases and J by 4 bases, with 6 bases of the junction left unmatched. Written as DNA, the CDR3 is TGTGCCAGCAGTTCTGCGGGACAGGGGGGAGGAAACACCATATATTTT. Protein product: CASSSAGQGGGNTIYF.

The V and J genes are TRBV9 and TRBJ1-5; perhaps TRBD1 as D (5 bases). This CDR3 contains 14 residues. Germline CDR1 and CDR2: SGDLS and YYNGEE. V lost 0 bases and J lost 9, with 13 bases in between. The chain's CDR3 is CASSVAGGEGPQHF. The CDR3 region has the DNA TGTGCCAGCAGCGTAGCGGGGGGGGAGGGGCCCCAGCATTTT.

The chain combines TRBV24-1 with TRBJ2-7; 9 bases are a match to TRBD1. This CDR3 is 16 amino acids long. Trimming took 5 bases from V and 7 from J; bases not matched to a gene: 14. Germline V gene lookup returns CDR1 KGHDR and CDR2 SFDVKD. CDR3 DNA: TGTGCCACCAGTGGTCCACGTGGGACAGGGCTGTGGGAGCAGTACTTC. Protein sequence: CATSGPRGTGLWEQYF.

The chain recombines TRBV11-3 with TRBJ2-5; possibly TRBD1 for D (6 bases). Germline CDR1 is SGHNT and CDR2 is YENEEA. Between the trimmed V and J ends, which lost 5 bases and 1 base, there was a span of 14 bases. This CDR3 spans 15 amino acids. The CDR3 here is CASSQSTGTQETQYF. The CDR3 DNA reads TGTGCCAGCAGCCAATCCACAGGGACCCAAGAGACCCAGTACTTC.

V is TRBV2 and J is TRBJ2-1; 8 bases agree with TRBD1. Trimming took 3 bases from V and 8 from J; bases not matched to a gene: 12. Per the germline V gene, CDR1 is SNHLY and CDR2 is FYNNEI. The CDR3 is 16 residues long. CDR3 loop: CASSERQGANFYEQFF. The DNA of the CDR3 is TGTGCCAGCAGTGAGAGGCAGGGGGCAAATTTCTATGAGCAGTTCTTC.

The chain has TRBV29-1 and TRBJ1-6, with 8 bases that match TRBD1. After removal of 7 bases from V and 14 bases from J, the junction contained 13 bases not matched to a gene. The CDR3 runs to 13 residues. In germline, CDR1 is SQVTM, CDR2 ANQGSEA. The CDR3 sequence: CSALGQDLLTLHF. CDR3 coding DNA: TGCAGCGCTCTGGGACAGGACCTGTTGACCCTCCACTTT.

The V gene is TRBV28, the J gene TRBJ1-2; tentatively, D is TRBD1 (5 bases). V gave up 6 bases and J gave up 8 bases, with 19 bases separating them. The CDR3 loop spans 14 amino acids. Germline V CDR1 and CDR2: MDHEN, SYDVKM. CDR3 nucleotide sequence: TGTGCCAGCAGCCCACTCCGGGGGGAATCGGGCTACACCTTC. The encoded protein is CASSPLRGESGYTF.

The chain employs TRBV6-6 and TRBJ2-7, with 9 bases fitting TRBD1. Unmatched junction bases numbered 9, after V lost 3 bases and J lost 3 bases. Per germline, CDR1 MNHNY and CDR2 SVGAGI (reference sequence). The CDR3 runs to 16 residues. For the CDR3, the DNA is TGTGCCAGCAGTTATCCCCCCGGGACAGGGATCTACGAGCAGTACTTC. This gives the protein CASSYPPGTGIYEQYF.

This chain joins TRBV28 and TRBJ1-2; D may be TRBD1 (6 bases). The CDR3 has 17 amino acids. The ends were cut back, 11 bases at V and 14 bases at J, with 39 bases in the middle. Germline V gives CDR1 MDHEN, CDR2 SYDVKM. CDR3 sequence (DNA): TGTGCCTCAGGGCGGATCCCGGGACACACCCGCCGTGCCCCCGCGACCTTC. Translating it yields CASGRIPGHTRRAPATF.

The chain links TRBV19 to TRBJ1-1; tentative D call: TRBD1 (6 bases). Deletions cut 4 bases from V and 1 base from J, with 13 bases between. The CDR3 consists of 15 residues. Germline CDR1 reads LNHDA; CDR2 reads SQIVND (reference sequence). The CDR3 DNA follows: TGTGCCAGTAGTACTACAGGGCGGCGGAACACTGAAGCTTTCTTT. It translates to CASSTTGRRNTEAFF. The full variable domain, in which reference TRBV19 and TRBJ1-1 provide the parts outside the CDR3, is DGGITQSPKYLFRKEGQNVTLSCEQNLNHDAMYWYRQDPGQGLRLIYYSQIVNDFQKGDIAEGYSVSREKKESFPLTVTSAQKNPTAFYLCASSTTGRRNTEAFFGQGTRLTVV.

This clone was counted between two and nine times. The chain has TRBV10-3 and TRBJ2-3; 9 bases are shared with TRBD1. This CDR3 comprises 15 residues. Germline V gene lookup returns CDR1 ENHRY and CDR2 SYGVKD. V dropped 8 bases and J dropped 1; count of bases not matched to a gene: 7. The CDR3 protein is CAIREDRGGTDTQYF. In DNA form, the CDR3 reads TGTGCCATCCGAGAGGACAGGGGAGGCACAGATACGCAGTATTTT.

V gene TRBV7-9 combines with J gene TRBJ2-3; 13 nucleotides match TRBD2. CDR3 length equals 18 residues. The germline CDR1 and CDR2 sequences are SEHNR and FQNEAQ (reference sequence). V trimming: 5 bases; J trimming: 5 bases; junction bases outside the gene matches: 13. The CDR3 DNA is TGTGCCAGCAGCCCACTAGCGGGAGGGCCGGTTGGTGGAGATACGCAGTATTTT. This codes for CASSPLAGGPVGGDTQYF.

The V call is TRBV6-4, the J call TRBJ2-1; 10 bases fit TRBD2. Germline CDR1 MRHNA, CDR2 SNTAGT. After removal of 4 bases from V and 4 bases from J, the junction contained 7 bases not matched to a gene. This CDR3 is 16 amino acids long. CDR3 coding DNA: TGTGCCAGCAGTGCCGGGCCGGGACTAGCGTACAATGAGCAGTTCTTC. Translated, it gives CASSAGPGLAYNEQFF.

The chain carries TRBV7-6 and TRBJ2-3; perhaps TRBD2 as D (5 bases). Per the germline V gene, CDR1 is SGHVS and CDR2 is FNYEAQ. The CDR3 runs 14 residues. Between the trimmed V and J ends, which lost 1 base and 3 bases, there was a span of 8 bases. The CDR3 coding sequence is TGTGCCAGCAGCTTAGGTGGGGAGACAGATACGCAGTATTTT. Its protein is CASSLGGETDTQYF.

J is TRBJ2-2 and V is TRBV7-3; possible D gene TRBD2, 5 bases. Trimming took 2 bases from V and 7 from J, leaving 5 bases between them. This CDR3 has 12 residues. Germline values: CDR1 SGHTA, CDR2 FQGTGA. The CDR3 here is CASSLGSGELFF. CDR3 DNA: TGTGCCAGCAGCTTAGGGAGCGGGGAGCTGTTTTTT. Full variable domain (missing parts from reference TRBV7-3 and TRBJ2-2): GAGVSQTPSNKVTEKGKYVELRCDPISGHTALYWYRQSLGQGPEFLIYFQGTGAADDSGLPNDRFFAVRPEGSVSTLKIQRTERGDSAVYLCASSLGSGELFFGEGSRLTVL.

The chain combines TRBV30 with TRBJ2-3; TRBD2 might be the D (5 bases). The germline V gene has CDR1 GTSNPN and CDR2 SVGIG (reference sequence). CDR3 length: 15 residues. Trimming cost V 0 bases and J 2 bases, with 12 bases left between them. The CDR3 DNA reads TGTGCCTGGAGTGTGAGGGAAAAGCTCACAGATACGCAGTATTTT. This gives the protein CAWSVREKLTDTQYF.